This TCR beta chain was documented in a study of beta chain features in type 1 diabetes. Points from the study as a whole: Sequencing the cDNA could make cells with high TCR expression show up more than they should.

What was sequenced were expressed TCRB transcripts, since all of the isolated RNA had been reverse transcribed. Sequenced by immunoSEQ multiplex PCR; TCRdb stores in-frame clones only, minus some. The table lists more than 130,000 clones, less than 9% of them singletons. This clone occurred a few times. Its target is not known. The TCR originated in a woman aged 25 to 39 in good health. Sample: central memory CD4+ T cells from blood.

The CDR3 sequence is CASSAGLAGAGWEQYF. DNA for the CDR3: TGTGCCAGCAGCGCAGGACTAGCGGGGGCCGGATGGGAGCAGTACTTC. This chain connects TRBV7-9 to TRBJ2-7, with 13 bases identical to TRBD2. Per the germline V gene, CDR1 is SEHNR and CDR2 is FQNEAQ (reference sequence). This CDR3 has 16 amino acids. V dropped 5 bases and J dropped 7; count of bases not matched to a gene: 11.